The TCR beta chain under discussion was sequenced for a study of spatial heterogeneity in lung cancer. Whole-study results and caveats: Ubiquitous expanded tumor TCRs were observed in blood more at resection than follow-up.

Worth noting for this clonotype: Antigen: not known.

Time point noted: sample taken at primary tumor resection. There are 15 residues in the CDR3. Germline assignment: CDR1 SGDLS and CDR2 YYNGEE. J gave up 4 bases and V 2 bases, and 2 bases lay outside the gene matches. The library protocol tagged each TCR cDNA with a unique molecular identifier. TCRdb analysed the 5' RACE reads with MiXCR anew, one entry per CDR3 protein. The table lists around 66,000 distinct CDR3 sequences, 6.3% of them singletons. The sequenced sample was PBMCs, obtained at surgery. V and J are TRBV9 and TRBJ2-2; 10 bases align to TRBD2. This TCR derives from a female donor with early-stage non-small cell lung cancer. The CDR3 loop is CASSVSGGLTGELFF. Written as DNA, the CDR3 is TGTGCCAGCAGCGTTAGCGGGGGGCTCACCGGGGAGCTGTTTTTT.